What follows is one T cell receptor (beta chain) and its context. The antigen it recognizes is unknown. Qualities for individual bases were not recorded, and no much larger clone is one base off. This specimen comes from a study of CD8 T cells in ankylosing spondylitis (dated by TCRdb to the late 2010s). General notes on the study: T cell receptor beta repertoires were profiled in healthy donors and ankylosing spondylitis patients so that disease-linked TCR variants could be found. The whole study cohort included 108 healthy donors and some 27 ankylosing spondylitis patients. Peripheral blood was sampled, and synovial fluid was additionally collected from ankylosing spondylitis patients. The full study reports these points: Blood from ankylosing spondylitis patients appeared to be characterized by a TCR beta motif made up of eight highly homologous amino acid variants. The disease-linked clones showed a CD8+ phenotype and occurred at relatively low frequencies in peripheral blood. Some of the motif variants had been reported before in the synovial fluid and blood of reactive arthritis patients, a finding that suggests common disease-initiation mechanisms. Significant enrichment of the disease-linked clones was reported in matched synovial fluid samples from ankylosing spondylitis patients.

The CDR3 goes from the cysteine to the phenylalanine over 14 residues. Just the 42-base CDR3 DNA is kept, in frame starting at base 1. V lost 1 base and J lost 4 bases; the stretch between them is 8 bases long. The germline V gene (reference sequence) yields LNHNV for CDR1 and YYDKDF for CDR2. Instrument on record: Illumina HiSeq 2500. TCR beta libraries were prepared by quantitative 5'-RACE with molecular barcodes. As for how the authors treated the data: A new computational method, built on a probabilistic model of VDJ rearrangement, was used to identify disease-linked TCR variants. TCRdb reanalyzed the raw reads on its own, using fastp at Q25 for trimming and MiXCR for clone calling, and kept in-frame beta chains. Rows are combined by CDR3 protein, so each entry shows the most common genes and DNA. In this record, the V and J calls reflect TCRdb's handling and not the investigators' own analysis. This sample has hundreds of thousands of distinct CDR3 sequences in its table, and roughly a third of those were observed once. Approximately 4.4% of the sample rests with the top ten.

The V and J segments used are TRBV15 and TRBJ1-5; the D gene remains uncertain. The source material was blood, either unsorted or a sorted T cell fraction (not recorded which). The sequence derives from a male donor with ankylosing spondylitis or in good health (not recorded which). DNA sequence: TGTGCCACCAGCAGAGTAGCGGGTAATCAGCCCCAGCATTTT. This yields the protein CATSRVAGNQPQHF.